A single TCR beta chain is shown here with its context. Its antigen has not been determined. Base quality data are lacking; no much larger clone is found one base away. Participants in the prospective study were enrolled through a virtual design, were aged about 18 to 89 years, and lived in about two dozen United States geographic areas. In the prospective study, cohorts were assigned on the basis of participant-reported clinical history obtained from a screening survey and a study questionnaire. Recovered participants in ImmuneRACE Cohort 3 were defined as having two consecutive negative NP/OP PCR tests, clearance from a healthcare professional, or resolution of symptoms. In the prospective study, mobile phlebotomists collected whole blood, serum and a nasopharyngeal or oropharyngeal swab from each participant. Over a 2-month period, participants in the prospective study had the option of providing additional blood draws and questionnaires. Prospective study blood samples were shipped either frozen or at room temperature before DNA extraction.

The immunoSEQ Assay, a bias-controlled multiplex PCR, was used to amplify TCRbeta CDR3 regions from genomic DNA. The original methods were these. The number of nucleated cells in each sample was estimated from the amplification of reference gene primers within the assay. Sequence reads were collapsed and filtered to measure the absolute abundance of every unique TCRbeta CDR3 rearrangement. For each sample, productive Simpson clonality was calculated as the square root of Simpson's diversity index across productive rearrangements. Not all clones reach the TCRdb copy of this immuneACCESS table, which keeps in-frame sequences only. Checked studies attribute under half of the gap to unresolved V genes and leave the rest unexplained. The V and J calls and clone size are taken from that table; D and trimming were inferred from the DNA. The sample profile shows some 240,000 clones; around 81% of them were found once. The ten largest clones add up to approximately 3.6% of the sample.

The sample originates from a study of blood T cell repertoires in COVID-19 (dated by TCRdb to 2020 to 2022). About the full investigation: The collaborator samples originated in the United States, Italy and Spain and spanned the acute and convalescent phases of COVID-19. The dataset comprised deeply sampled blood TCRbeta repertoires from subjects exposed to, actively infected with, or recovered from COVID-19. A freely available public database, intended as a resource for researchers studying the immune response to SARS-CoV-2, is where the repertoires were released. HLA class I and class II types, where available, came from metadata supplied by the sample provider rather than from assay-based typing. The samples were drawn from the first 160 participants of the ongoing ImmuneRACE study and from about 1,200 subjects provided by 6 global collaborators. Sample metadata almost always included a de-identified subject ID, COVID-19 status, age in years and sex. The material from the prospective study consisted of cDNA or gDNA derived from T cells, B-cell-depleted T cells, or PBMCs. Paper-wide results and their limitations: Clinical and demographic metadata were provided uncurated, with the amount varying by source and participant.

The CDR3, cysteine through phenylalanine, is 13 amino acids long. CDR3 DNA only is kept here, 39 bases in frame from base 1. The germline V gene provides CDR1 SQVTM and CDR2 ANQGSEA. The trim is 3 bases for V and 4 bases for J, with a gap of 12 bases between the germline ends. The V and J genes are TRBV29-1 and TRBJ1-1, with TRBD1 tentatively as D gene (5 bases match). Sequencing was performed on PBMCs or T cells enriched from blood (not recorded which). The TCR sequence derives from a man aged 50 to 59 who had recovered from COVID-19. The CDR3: CSVEGRVGTEAFF. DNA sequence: TGCAGCGTTGAGGGCAGGGTTGGCACTGAAGCTTTCTTT. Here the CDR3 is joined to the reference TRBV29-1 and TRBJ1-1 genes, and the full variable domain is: SAVISQKPSRDICQRGTSLTIQCQVDSQVTMMFWYRQQPGQSLTLIATANQGSEATYESGFVIDKFPISRPNLTFSTLTVSNMSPEDSSIYLCSVEGRVGTEAFFGQGTRLTVV.